This T cell receptor (beta chain) was identified during a study of blood T cells in healthy people across ages. The V gene's germline CDR1 is MDHEN and CDR2 SYDVKM. Between the trimmed V and J ends, which lost 6 bases and 7 bases, there was a span of 19 bases. CDR3 size: 14 residues. Alongside a J-beta primer mix, a sample-barcoded 5' primer served in a second PCR lasting 7 to 11 cycles. A single record per CDR3 protein comes from TCRdb applying MiXCR to the 5' RACE reads. The repertoire has about 800,000 distinct CDR3 sequences, about 46% of them found once; the top ten carry 18%. Source material: blood. This TCR was recovered from a man at least 80 years old in good health. The V call is TRBV28, the J call TRBJ2-7; D may be TRBD2 (5 bases). In DNA, the CDR3 is TGTGCCAGCAGCCTCAGCCCACGTAGCGATGAGCAGTACTTC. This encodes CASSLSPRSDEQYF.